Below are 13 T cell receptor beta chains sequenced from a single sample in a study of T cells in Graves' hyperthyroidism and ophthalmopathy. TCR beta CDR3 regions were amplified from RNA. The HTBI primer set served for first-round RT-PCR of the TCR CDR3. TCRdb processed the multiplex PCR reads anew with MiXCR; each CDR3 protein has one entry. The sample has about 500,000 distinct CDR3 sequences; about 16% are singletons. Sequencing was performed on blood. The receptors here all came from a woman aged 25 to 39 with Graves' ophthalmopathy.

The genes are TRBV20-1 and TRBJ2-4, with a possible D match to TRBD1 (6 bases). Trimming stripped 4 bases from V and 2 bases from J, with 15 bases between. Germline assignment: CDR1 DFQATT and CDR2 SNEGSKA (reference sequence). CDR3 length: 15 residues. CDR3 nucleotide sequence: TGCAGTGCTAAACAGGGAATTGGAACCAAAAACATTCAGTACTTC. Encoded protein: CSAKQGIGTKNIQYF.

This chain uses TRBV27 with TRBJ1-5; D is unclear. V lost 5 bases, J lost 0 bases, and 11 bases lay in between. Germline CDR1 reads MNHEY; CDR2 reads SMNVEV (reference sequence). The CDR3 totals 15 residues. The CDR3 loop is CASSHDPYSNQPQHF. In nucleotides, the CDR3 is TGTGCCAGCAGTCACGACCCCTATAGCAATCAGCCCCAGCATTTT.

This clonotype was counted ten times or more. The DNA for the CDR3 is TGTGCCAGCAGCTCCAAGCGGGAAAGTTACGAGCAGTACTTC. This translates into CASSSKRESYEQYF. The V call is TRBV7-2, the J call TRBJ2-7; TRBD2 matches at 7 bases. CDR1 is SGHTA, CDR2 FQGNSA, per germline. Trimming removed 4 bases from V and 4 bases from J; junction bases left unmatched: 7. CDR3 length: 14 residues.

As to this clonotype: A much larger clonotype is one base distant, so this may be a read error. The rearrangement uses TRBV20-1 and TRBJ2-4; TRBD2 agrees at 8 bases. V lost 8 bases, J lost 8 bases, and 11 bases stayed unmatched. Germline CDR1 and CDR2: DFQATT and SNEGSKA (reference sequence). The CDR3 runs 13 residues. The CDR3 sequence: CSTPPGLEDIQYF. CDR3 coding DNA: TGCAGTACTCCTCCGGGACTAGAGGACATTCAGTACTTC.

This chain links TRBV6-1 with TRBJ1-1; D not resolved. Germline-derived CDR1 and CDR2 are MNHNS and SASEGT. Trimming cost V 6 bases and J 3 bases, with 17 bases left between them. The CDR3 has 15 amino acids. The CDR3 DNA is TGTGCCAGCAGCCCCTACCGTGGAGTGGACACTGAAGCTTTCTTT. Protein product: CASSPYRGVDTEAFF.

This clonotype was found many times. The CDR3 DNA is TGTGCCAGCAGTCCAAGGGGTTCGGGAGGCACGGAGCAGTACTTC. It is translated as CASSPRGSGGTEQYF. V gene TRBV2 combines with J gene TRBJ2-7; 7 positions match TRBD2. Germline lookup yields CDR1 SNHLY and CDR2 FYNNEI. The CDR3 spans 15 residues. Trimming cost V 5 bases and J 7 bases; bases outside gene matches: 14. The variable domain in full, with the rest retrieved from reference TRBV2 and TRBJ2-7, is EPEVTQTPSHQVTQMGQEVILRCVPISNHLYFYWYRQILGQKVEFLVSFYNNEISEKSEIFDDQFSVERPDGSNFTLKIRSTKLEDSAMYFCASSPRGSGGTEQYFGPGTRLTVT.

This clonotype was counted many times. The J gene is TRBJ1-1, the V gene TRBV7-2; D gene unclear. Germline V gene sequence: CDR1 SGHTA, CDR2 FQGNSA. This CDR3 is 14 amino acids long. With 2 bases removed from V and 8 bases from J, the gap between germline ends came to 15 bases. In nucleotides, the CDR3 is TGTGCCAGCAGCTTATCTAGGTCCACTATGGAAGCTTTCTTT. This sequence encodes CASSLSRSTMEAFF.

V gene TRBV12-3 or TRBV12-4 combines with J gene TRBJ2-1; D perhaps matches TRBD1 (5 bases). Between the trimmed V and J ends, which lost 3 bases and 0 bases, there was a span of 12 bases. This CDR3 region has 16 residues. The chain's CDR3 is CASSFQVTASYNEQFF. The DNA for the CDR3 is TGTGCCAGCAGTTTTCAGGTGACAGCCTCCTACAATGAGCAGTTCTTC.

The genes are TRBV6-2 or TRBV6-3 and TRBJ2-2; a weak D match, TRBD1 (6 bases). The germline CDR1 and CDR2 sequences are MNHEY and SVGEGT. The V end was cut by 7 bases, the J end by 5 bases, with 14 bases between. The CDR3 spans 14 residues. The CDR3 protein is CASIIQGVTGELFF. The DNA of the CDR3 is TGTGCCAGCATTATACAGGGAGTAACCGGGGAGCTGTTTTTT.

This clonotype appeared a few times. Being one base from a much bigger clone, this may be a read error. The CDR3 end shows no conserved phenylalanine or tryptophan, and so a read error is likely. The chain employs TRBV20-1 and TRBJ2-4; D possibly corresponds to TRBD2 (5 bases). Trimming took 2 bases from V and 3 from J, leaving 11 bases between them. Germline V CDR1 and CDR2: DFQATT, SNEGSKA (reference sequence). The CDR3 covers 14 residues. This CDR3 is CSARTGIDKNIQYL. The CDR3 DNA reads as TGCAGTGCTAGAACCGGGATAGACAAAAACATTCAGTACCTC.

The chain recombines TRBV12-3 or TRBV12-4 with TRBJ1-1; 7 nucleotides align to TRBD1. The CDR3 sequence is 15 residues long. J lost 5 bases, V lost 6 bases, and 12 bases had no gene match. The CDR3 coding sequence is TGTGCCAGCAGCCCCACGGGCAGGGGGGAAACTGAAGCTTTCTTT. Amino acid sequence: CASSPTGRGETEAFF.

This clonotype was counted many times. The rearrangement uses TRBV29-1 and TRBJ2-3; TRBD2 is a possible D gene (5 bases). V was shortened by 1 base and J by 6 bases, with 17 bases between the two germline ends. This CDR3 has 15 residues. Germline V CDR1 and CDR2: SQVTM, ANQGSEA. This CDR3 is CSVEVPWLASDTQYF. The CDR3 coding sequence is TGCAGCGTTGAAGTTCCCTGGCTAGCTTCGGATACGCAGTATTTT.

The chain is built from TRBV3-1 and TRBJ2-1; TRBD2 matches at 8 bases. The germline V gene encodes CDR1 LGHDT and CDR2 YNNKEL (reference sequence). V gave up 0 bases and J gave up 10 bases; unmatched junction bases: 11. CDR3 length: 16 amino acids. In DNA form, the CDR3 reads TGTGCCAGCAGCCAAGACAGCGGGAGCTCTCTCTACGAGCAGTTCTTC. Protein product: CASSQDSGSSLYEQFF.